The TCR beta chain described here comes from a study of cytomegalovirus exposure and HLA in healthy donors. Study-level findings and limits: Three CMV-associated chains were confirmed in vitro to be specific for CMV antigens. There were 150 to 200 TCR beta chains listed as cytomegalovirus-associated.

Libraries were prepared by immunoSEQ multiplex PCR; TCRdb keeps only in-frame clonotypes and omits some of them. The sample lists 210,000 or so clones; roughly 88% were seen once. This clone is a singleton in its sample. Its matching antigen is unknown. The sequence came from a young woman in good health and CMV-seronegative. The sample was PBMCs.

CDR3 region: CASSTTGEKTDIQYF. Written as DNA, the CDR3 is TGTGCCAGCAGTACGACAGGCGAGAAAACAGACATTCAGTACTTC. V gene TRBV6-6 combines with J gene TRBJ2-4; weak D call: TRBD1 (6 bases). The germline V gene encodes CDR1 MNHNY and CDR2 SVGAGI (reference sequence). The germline V and J ends were trimmed by 5 bases and 8 bases, with 19 bases remaining between them. The CDR3 sequence is 15 residues long.